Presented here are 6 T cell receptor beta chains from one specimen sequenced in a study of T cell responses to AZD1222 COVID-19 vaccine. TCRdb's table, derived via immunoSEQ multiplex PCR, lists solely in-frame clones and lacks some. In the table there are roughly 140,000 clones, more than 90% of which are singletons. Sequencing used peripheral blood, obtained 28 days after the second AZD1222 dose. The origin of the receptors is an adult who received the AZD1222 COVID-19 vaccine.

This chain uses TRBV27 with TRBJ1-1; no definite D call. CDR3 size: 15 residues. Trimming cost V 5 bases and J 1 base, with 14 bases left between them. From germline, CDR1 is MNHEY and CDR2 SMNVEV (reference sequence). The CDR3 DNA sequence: TGTGCCAGCAGTCAAGGACCGTTTTCGAACACTGAAGCTTTCTTT. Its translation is CASSQGPFSNTEAFF.

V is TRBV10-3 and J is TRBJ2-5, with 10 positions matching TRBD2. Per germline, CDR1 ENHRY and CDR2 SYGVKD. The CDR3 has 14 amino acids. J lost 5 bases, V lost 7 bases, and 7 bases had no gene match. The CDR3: CAIKSGGAGETQYF. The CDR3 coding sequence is TGTGCCATCAAAAGCGGGGGGGCCGGTGAGACCCAGTACTTC.

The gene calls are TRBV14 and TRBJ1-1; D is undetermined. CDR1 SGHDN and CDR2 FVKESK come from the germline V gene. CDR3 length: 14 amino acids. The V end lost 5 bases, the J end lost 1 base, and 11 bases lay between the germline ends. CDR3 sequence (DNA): TGTGCCAGCAGCAGGGTTTTGGGGAACACTGAAGCTTTCTTT. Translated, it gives CASSRVLGNTEAFF.

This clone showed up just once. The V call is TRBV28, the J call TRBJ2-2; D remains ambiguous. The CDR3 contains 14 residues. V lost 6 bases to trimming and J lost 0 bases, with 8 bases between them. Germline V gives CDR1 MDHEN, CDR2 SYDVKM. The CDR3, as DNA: TGTGCCAGCAGGTACAGCGCGAACACCGGGGAGCTGTTTTTT. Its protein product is CASRYSANTGELFF.

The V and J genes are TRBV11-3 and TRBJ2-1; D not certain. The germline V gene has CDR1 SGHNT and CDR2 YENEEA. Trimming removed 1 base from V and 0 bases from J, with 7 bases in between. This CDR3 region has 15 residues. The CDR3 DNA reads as TGTGCCAGCAGCTTAGGGCGGACCTCCTACAATGAGCAGTTCTTC. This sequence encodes CASSLGRTSYNEQFF.

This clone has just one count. CDR3 DNA sequence: TGTGCCAGCAGCTTTAGGGCGGGTATTTCCGGGGGGCCCTTCTACGAGCAGTACTTC. Translation: CASSFRAGISGGPFYEQYF. The chain combines TRBV7-2 with TRBJ2-7; maybe TRBD2 (7 bases). This CDR3 region has 19 residues. V was trimmed by 3 bases and J by 3 bases, leaving 27 bases between them. CDR1 and CDR2 from the germline V gene are SGHTA and FQGNSA.